This note documents a single TCR beta chain sequence. The target of this receptor is not known. Within one base of it there is no much larger clone, and no base qualities were kept. One collaborating source in Seattle enrolled patients while the patients were actively infected and followed the patients over time throughout the course of disease. Whole blood was collected in K2EDTA tubes by collaborating institutions according to the institutions' own protocols. For TCRbeta analysis, collaborators shipped samples in one of three forms: frozen whole blood, isolated PBMCs, or DNA extracted from either of those sample types. Compared with germline, V lacks 5 bases and J lacks 1 base; bases without a gene match: 7. There are 15 amino acids in the CDR3, from cysteine to phenylalanine inclusive. Only the CDR3 DNA is retained, 45 bases long and in frame from the first base. Taken from the germline V gene (reference sequence), the CDR1 and CDR2 loops are MNHEY and SMNVEV.

The immunoSEQ Assay, a bias-controlled multiplex PCR, was used to amplify TCRbeta CDR3 regions from genomic DNA. As for the authors' bioinformatics: The number of nucleated cells in each sample was estimated by amplification of reference gene primers within the assay. To quantify the absolute abundance of each unique TCRbeta CDR3 rearrangement, sequence reads were collapsed and filtered. For each sample, productive Simpson clonality was calculated by taking the square root of Simpson's diversity index across productive rearrangements. TCRdb mirrors the immuneACCESS table, restricted to in-frame sequences. Some clones are absent from its copies; in checked studies, under half trace to an unresolved V gene, and the reason for the others is unknown. V and J calls and clone size follow that table, whereas D and trimming were derived from the DNA. The sample table lists some 180,000 clones, approximately 90% of them with a count of one. The ten largest clones represent roughly 5% of the sample.

The sample originates from a study of blood T cell repertoires in COVID-19 (dated by TCRdb to 2020 to 2022). Study-wide context: Samples covering the acute and convalescent phases of COVID-19 were provided by collaborators in the United States, Italy and Spain. Where HLA class I and class II types were available, the types were taken from metadata supplied by the sample provider, not from assay-based typing. Nearly every sample came with metadata listing a de-identified subject ID, COVID-19 status, age in years and sex. Samples were obtained from the ongoing ImmuneRACE study (first 160 participants) and from about 1,300 subjects provided by 6 global collaborators. The repertoires were released in a freely available public database intended as a resource for research on the immune response to SARS-CoV-2. The material from the prospective study consisted of cDNA or gDNA derived from T cells, B-cell-depleted T cells, or PBMCs. The dataset comprised deeply sampled blood TCRbeta repertoires from subjects exposed to, actively infected with, or recovered from COVID-19. Overall results and qualifications from the work: Clinical and demographic metadata were provided uncurated, with the amount varying by source and participant.

The origin of this receptor is a man aged 18 to 29 with COVID-19, enrolled during active disease. This chain is built from TRBV27 and TRBJ1-1, and 7 junctional nucleotides match TRBD1. Sequences were obtained from peripheral blood. The base sequence is TGTGCCAGCAGTCTCCGACAGGGAGGGAACACTGAAGCTTTCTTT. This translates into CASSLRQGGNTEAFF.